This TCR beta chain was captured by sequencing in a study of blood T cell repertoires in COVID-19. Study background: Specimens from acute and convalescent COVID-19 originated in the United States, Italy and Spain. PBMCs, B-cell-depleted T cells, or T cells provided the cDNA or gDNA that made up the material.

V dropped 5 bases and J dropped 5 bases, with 10 bases sitting between them. The CDR3 is 14 residues long. Looked up from germline, CDR1 is SGHAT and CDR2 is FQNNGV. Per the original methods: Amplifying reference gene primers gave estimates of nucleated cell counts. The assay was immunoSEQ multiplex PCR, and TCRdb's table has in-frame clones only and misses some. V and J calls and clone size are those listed in that table; D and trimming were worked out from the DNA. The table has about 360,000 clones, about 88% seen once. The chain combines TRBV11-2 with TRBJ2-6; D call uncertain. The sample was peripheral blood. The sequence was collected from a human donor in a cohort sampled during active COVID-19. This chain's CDR3 is CASSQLARANVLTF. The CDR3 nucleotides read TGTGCCAGCAGCCAACTCGCTAGGGCCAACGTCCTGACTTTC.